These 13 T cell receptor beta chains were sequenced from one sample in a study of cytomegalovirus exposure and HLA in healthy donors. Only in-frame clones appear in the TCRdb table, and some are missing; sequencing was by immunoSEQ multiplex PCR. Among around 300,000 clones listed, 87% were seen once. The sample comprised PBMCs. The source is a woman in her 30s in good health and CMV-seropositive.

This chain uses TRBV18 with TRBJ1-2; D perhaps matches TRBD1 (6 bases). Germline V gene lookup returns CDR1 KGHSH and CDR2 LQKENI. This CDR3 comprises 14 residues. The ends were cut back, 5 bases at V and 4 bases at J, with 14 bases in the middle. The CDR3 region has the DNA TGTGCCAGCTCAACATCACAGGGATCCTATGGCTACACCTTC. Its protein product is CASSTSQGSYGYTF.

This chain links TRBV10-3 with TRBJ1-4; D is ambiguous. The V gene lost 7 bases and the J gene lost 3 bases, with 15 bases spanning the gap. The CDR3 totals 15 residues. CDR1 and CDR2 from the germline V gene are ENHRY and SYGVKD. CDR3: CAIIRAAGSNEKLFF. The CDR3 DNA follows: TGTGCCATCATAAGGGCAGCGGGATCTAATGAAAAACTGTTTTTT.

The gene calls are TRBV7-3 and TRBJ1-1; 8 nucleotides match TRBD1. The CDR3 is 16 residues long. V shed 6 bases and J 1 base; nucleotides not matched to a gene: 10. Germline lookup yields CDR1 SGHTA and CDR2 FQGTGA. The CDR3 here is CASSRGPQGANTEAFF. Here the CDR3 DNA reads TGTGCCAGCAGTCGGGGACCTCAGGGGGCGAACACTGAAGCTTTCTTT.

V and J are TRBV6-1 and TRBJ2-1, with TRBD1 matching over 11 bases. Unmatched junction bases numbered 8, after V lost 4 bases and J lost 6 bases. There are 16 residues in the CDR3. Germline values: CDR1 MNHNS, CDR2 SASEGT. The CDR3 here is CASSAKPGQGGNEQFF. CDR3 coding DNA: TGTGCCAGCAGTGCCAAACCGGGACAGGGGGGCAATGAGCAGTTCTTC.

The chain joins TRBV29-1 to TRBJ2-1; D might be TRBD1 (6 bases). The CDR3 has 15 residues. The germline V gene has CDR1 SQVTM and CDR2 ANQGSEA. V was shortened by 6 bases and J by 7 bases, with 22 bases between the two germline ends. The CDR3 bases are TGCAGCGTCATTCGCCATGGGGGCGCAGGTAATGAGCAGTTCTTC. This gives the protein CSVIRHGGAGNEQFF.

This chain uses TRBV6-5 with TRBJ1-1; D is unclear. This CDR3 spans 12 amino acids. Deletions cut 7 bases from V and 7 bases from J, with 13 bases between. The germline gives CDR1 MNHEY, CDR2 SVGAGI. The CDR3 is CASNSGQVEAFF. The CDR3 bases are TGTGCCAGCAACAGCGGGCAGGTTGAAGCTTTCTTT.

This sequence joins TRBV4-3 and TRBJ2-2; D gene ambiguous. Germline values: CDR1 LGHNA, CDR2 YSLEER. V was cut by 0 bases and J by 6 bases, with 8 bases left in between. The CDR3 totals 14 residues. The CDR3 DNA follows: TGCGCCAGCAGCCAAGATAGAACCGCCGGGGAGCTGTTTTTT. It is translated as CASSQDRTAGELFF.

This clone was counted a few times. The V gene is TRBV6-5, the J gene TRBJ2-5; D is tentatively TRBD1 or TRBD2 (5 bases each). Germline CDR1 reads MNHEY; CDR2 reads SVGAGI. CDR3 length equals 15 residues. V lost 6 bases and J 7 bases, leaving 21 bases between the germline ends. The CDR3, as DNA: TGTGCCAGCAGGGACCGGGACCCTAGACCACGGACCCAGTACTTC. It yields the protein CASRDRDPRPRTQYF.

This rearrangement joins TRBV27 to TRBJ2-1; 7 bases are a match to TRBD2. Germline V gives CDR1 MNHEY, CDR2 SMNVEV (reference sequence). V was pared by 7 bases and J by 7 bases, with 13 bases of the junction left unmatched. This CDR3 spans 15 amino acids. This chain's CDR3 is CASTGVPLARNEQFF. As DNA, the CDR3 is TGTGCCAGCACCGGGGTCCCACTAGCGAGAAATGAGCAGTTCTTC.

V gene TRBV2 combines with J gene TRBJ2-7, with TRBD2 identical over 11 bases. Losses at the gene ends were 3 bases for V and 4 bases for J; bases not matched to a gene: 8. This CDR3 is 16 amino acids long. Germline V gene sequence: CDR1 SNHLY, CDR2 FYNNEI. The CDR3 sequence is CASSDPSGRIGYEQYF. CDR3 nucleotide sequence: TGTGCCAGCAGTGACCCTAGCGGGAGGATTGGATACGAGCAGTACTTC. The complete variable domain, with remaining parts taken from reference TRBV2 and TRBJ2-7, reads EPEVTQTPSHQVTQMGQEVILRCVPISNHLYFYWYRQILGQKVEFLVSFYNNEISEKSEIFDDQFSVERPDGSNFTLKIRSTKLEDSAMYFCASSDPSGRIGYEQYFGPGTRLTVT.

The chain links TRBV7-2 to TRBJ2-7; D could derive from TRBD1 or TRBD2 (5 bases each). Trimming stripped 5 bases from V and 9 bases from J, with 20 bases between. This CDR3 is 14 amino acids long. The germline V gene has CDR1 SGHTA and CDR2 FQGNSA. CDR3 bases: TGTGCCAGCAGCCCGGGGACCCGAAGTTTGACGCAGTACTTC. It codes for CASSPGTRSLTQYF.

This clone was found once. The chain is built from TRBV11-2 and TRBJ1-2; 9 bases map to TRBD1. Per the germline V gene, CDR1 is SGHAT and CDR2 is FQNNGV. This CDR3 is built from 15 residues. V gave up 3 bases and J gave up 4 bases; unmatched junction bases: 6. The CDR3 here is CASSFGTGFSYGYTF. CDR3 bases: TGTGCCAGCAGCTTCGGGACAGGGTTCAGCTATGGCTACACCTTC.

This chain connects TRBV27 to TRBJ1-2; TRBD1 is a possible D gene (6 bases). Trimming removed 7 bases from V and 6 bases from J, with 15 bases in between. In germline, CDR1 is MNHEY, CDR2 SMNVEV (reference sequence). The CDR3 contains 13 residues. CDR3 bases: TGTGCCAGCACCGCACAGGGCGCTGATGGCTACACCTTC. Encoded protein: CASTAQGADGYTF.